The text below deals with one TCR beta chain. The sample belongs to a study of blood T cell repertoires in COVID-19. As for the study in general: Acute and convalescent COVID-19 samples came from the United States, Italy and Spain. From T cells, B-cell-depleted T cells, or PBMCs came the material, which was cDNA or gDNA.

The table came from immunoSEQ multiplex PCR; TCRdb's copy has only in-frame clones and leaves some out. The table has about 240,000 clones, roughly four fifths seen once. V was cut by 6 bases and J by 6 bases, with 15 bases left in between. Germline V gene sequence: CDR1 MNHEY, CDR2 SMNVEV (reference sequence). CDR3 length: 13 residues. This rearrangement joins TRBV27 to TRBJ2-7; maybe TRBD1 (6 bases). The TCR originated in a man aged 25-45 years who had recovered from COVID-19. The specimen was peripheral blood. The DNA of the CDR3 is TGTGCCAGCAGCTACAGGGTGGGGCTCGAGCAGTACGTC. As protein: CASSYRVGLEQYV.